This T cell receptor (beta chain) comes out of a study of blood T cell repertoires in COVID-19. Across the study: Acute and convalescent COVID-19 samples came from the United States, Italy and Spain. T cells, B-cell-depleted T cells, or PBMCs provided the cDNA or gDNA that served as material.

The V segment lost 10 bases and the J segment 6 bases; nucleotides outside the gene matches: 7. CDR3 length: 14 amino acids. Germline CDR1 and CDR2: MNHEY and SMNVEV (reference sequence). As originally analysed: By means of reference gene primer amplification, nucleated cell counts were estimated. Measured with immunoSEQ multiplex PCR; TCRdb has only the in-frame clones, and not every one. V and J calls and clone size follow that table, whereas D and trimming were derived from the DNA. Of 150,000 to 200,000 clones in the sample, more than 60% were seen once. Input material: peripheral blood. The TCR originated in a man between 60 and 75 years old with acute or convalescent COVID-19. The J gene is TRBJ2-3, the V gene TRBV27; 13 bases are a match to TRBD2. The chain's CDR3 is CANKLAGGSDTQYF. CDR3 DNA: TGTGCCAACAAACTAGCGGGGGGGTCGGATACGCAGTATTTT.